This TCR beta chain was profiled in a study of shared clonotypes between healthy human individuals. The overall study: Three plates were used per donor for CD4 naive, three for CD4 memory, two for CD8 naive and one for CD8 memory.

Trimming removed 2 bases at V and 0 bases at J, with 7 bases between. CDR3 length: 13 amino acids. Germline V gene data show CDR1 as GTSNPN and CDR2 as SVGIG (reference sequence). Replicate PCRs from sorted subsets contained approximately 200 ng DNA, which is around 29,000 T cell genomes. Sequencing was performed with immunoSEQ multiplex PCR; in TCRdb, only in-frame clones are kept and a portion is missing. The profile covers a few million clones, with 90% to 95% appearing a single time and approximately 0.4% taken by the ten largest. A remark on this clone: Its cognate antigen is unknown.

General study results and limits: Sampling was confined to blood; repertoires within tissues likely differ.

The V and J genes are TRBV30 and TRBJ1-1; D remains unclear. The TCR sequence derives from a man between 18 and 35 years old in good health. Some clones in this sample may be carry-over from other donors' samples. The sample was naive CD4+ T cells from PBMCs. Subset in this sample: CD45RA+ positively selected. The CDR3 DNA reads TGTGCCTGGAGTTCCCCGGTGAACACTGAAGCTTTCTTT. It translates to CAWSSPVNTEAFF. The whole variable domain, remainder taken from reference TRBV30 and TRBJ1-1, is SQTIHQWPATLVQPVGSPLSLECTVEGTSNPNLYWYRQAAGRGLQLLFYSVGIGQISSEVPQNLSASRPQDRQFILSSKKLLLSDSGFYLCAWSSPVNTEAFFGQGTRLTVV.